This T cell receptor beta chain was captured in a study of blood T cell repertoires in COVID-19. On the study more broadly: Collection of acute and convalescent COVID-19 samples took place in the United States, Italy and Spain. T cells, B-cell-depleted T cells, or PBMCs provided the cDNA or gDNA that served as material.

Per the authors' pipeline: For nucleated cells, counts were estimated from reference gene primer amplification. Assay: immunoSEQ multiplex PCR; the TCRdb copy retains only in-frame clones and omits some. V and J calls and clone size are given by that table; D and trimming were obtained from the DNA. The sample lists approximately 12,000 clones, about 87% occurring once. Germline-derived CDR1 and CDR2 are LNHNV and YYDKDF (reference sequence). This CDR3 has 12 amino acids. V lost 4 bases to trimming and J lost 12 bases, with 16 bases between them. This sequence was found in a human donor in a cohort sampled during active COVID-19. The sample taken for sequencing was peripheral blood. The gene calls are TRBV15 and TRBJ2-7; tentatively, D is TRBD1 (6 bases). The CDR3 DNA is TGTGCCACCAGCACATTAACAGGGTTGGGGTACTTC. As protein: CATSTLTGLGYF.